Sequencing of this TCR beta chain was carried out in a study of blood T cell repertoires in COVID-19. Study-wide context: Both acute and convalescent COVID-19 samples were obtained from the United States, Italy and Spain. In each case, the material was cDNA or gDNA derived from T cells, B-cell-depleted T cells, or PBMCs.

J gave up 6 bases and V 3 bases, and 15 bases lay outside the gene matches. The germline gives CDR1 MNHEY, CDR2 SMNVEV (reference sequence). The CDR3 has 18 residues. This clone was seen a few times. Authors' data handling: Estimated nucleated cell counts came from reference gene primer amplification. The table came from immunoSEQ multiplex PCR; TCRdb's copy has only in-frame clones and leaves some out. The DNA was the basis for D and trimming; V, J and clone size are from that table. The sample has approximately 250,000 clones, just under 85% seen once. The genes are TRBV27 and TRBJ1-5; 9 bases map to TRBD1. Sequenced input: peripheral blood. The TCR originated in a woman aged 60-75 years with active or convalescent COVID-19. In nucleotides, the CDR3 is TGTGCCAGCAGTTTGAGGATATCTGGGACAGGGTTCGGTCAGCCCCAGCATTTT. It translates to CASSLRISGTGFGQPQHF.